Listed below are T cell receptor beta chains from one sample, sequenced in a study of T-cell reconstitution after alpha-beta-depleted transplantation in children. TCRdb itself ran the PCR reads through MiXCR, one entry per CDR3 protein. The sample contains fewer than 550,000 distinct CDR3 sequences, roughly 11% of which appear only once. Sample: PBMCs, mostly from graft donor cells, taken 180 days after TCRalphabeta/CD19-depleted stem cell transplant. The receptors come from a female patient aged 2-10 years who had a stem cell transplant for aplastic anemia, so the T cells may come from the graft donor. CDR3s include the opening cysteine and the closing phenylalanine or tryptophan. The D gene is left open where the match is weak. Where a row states a size, it is once, few, many or the class of an expanded clone; other rows omit it.

cdr3_aa cdr3_nt j_call d_call clone_size v_call
CASRRVAGNTIYF TGTGCCAGCAGGAGGGTAGCTGGAAACACCATATATTTT TRBJ1-3 . large TRBV6-5
CASSYTGGGETQYF TGTGCCAGCAGTTACACCGGTGGAGGGGAGACCCAGTACTTC TRBJ2-5 . few TRBV6-5
CASSLNLETQYF TGTGCCAGCAGCTTAAATTTAGAGACCCAGTACTTC TRBJ2-5 . many TRBV11-2
CASSFIRSMNTEAFF TGTGCCAGCAGTTTTATCAGGAGCATGAACACTGAAGCTTTCTTT TRBJ1-1 . few TRBV28
CASSFYHSDRESYNEQFF TGTGCCAGCAGTTTCTACCACTCCGACAGGGAATCCTACAATGAGCAGTTCTTC TRBJ2-1 TRBD1 few TRBV27
CASSVGLAGKDEQFF TGTGCCAGCAGCGTTGGCCTAGCGGGGAAGGATGAGCAGTTCTTC TRBJ2-1 TRBD2 . TRBV9
CASSPPGQEYNEQFF TGTGCCAGCTCACCACCGGGACAGGAGTACAATGAGCAGTTCTTC TRBJ2-1 TRBD1 few TRBV18
CASSITGRRASYNEQFF TGTGCCAGTAGTATCACGGGGAGACGGGCTTCCTACAATGAGCAGTTCTTC TRBJ2-1 . . TRBV19
CASRVLAVSGEQYF TGTGCCAGTAGGGTACTAGCGGTCTCGGGCGAGCAGTACTTC TRBJ2-7 TRBD2 . TRBV19
CASSYSGDRILGYGYTF TGTGCCAGCAGTTACTCAGGGGACAGGATCCTGGGATATGGCTACACCTTC TRBJ1-2 TRBD1 . TRBV6-5
CSARGSYSNQPQHF TGCAGTGCTAGAGGCTCTTATAGCAATCAGCCCCAGCATTTT TRBJ1-5 . few TRBV20-1